This TCR beta chain is drawn from a study of blood T cells in healthy people across ages. Study outcomes and limitations: Measured against age, TCR beta diversity per million T cells decreased in a roughly linear manner.

Only a few counts were recorded for this clonotype. Its specificity is not known. V was trimmed by 2 bases and J by 2 bases, leaving 10 bases between them. CDR3 length: 14 amino acids. Germline V CDR1 and CDR2: SGHDN, FVKESK. Through a sample-barcoded 5' primer and a J-beta primer mix, a second PCR was run for roughly 6 to 11 cycles. TCRdb itself ran the 5' RACE reads through MiXCR, one entry per CDR3 protein. Seen here are about 1,600,000 distinct CDR3 sequences, around 39% observed once, and the top ten hold 7.9%. This TCR was recovered from a woman aged 18-29 years in good health. The sample comprised blood. The V and J genes are TRBV14 and TRBJ2-7; a possible D gene is TRBD2 (6 bases). This CDR3 reads CASSQFWGAYEQYF. CDR3 DNA: TGTGCCAGCAGCCAATTCTGGGGGGCCTACGAGCAGTACTTC.